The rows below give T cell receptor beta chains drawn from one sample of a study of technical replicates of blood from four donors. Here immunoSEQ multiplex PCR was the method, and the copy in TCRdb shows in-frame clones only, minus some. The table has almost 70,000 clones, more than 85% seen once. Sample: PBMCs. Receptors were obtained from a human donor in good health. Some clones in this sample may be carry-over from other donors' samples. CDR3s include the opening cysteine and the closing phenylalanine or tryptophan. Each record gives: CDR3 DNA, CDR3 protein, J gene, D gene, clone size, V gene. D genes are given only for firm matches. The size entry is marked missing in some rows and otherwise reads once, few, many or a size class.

TGTGCCAGCAGCGGACAGGCGGCAGATACGCAGTATTTT CASSGQAADTQYF TRBJ2-3 TRBD1 . TRBV7-2
TGTGCCAGCAGTTCCCGGGACACCTATGGCTACACCTTC CASSSRDTYGYTF TRBJ1-2 . . TRBV2
TGTGCCTGGAGTGTCCTCGGGACAGGGGGCACTGAAGCTTTCTTT CAWSVLGTGGTEAFF TRBJ1-1 TRBD1 . TRBV30
TGTGCCATCAGTGAGTCTGAGGGAAACAATCAGCCCCAGCATTTT CAISESEGNNQPQHF TRBJ1-5 . . TRBV10-3
TGCGCCAGCGGTCGGAATAGCGGGGGGGCGGGCACCGGGGAGCTGTTTTTT CASGRNSGGAGTGELFF TRBJ2-2 TRBD2 . TRBV4-3
TGTGCCAGCAGTGAAGGGGTCGGGAGGATCACTAATGAAAAACTGTTTTTT CASSEGVGRITNEKLFF TRBJ1-4 . . TRBV25-1
TGTGCCAGCAGTGACTCCCCGGGCGGGGGGGCGACAGATACGCAGTATTTT CASSDSPGGGATDTQYF TRBJ2-3 TRBD2 once TRBV6-4
TGTGCCAGCAGGGCTAGCGGGACTCAAGAGACCCAGTACTTC CASRASGTQETQYF TRBJ2-5 TRBD2 once TRBV6-6
TGTGCCAGCAGCTTACCCCCATCCTCCGGAGAGACCCAGTACTTC CASSLPPSSGETQYF TRBJ2-5 . . TRBV7-6
TGCGCCAGCAGTCAGACCCCTAGCGGAGGGTACCAAGAGACCCAGTACTTC CASSQTPSGGYQETQYF TRBJ2-5 TRBD2 . TRBV4-1
TGTGCCAGCAGTCTAAAATTGAGCTCCTACGAGCAGTACTTC CASSLKLSSYEQYF TRBJ2-7 . . TRBV27
TGTGCCACCTCCCGGGACAGGGTCTCATACGAGCAGTACTTC CATSRDRVSYEQYF TRBJ2-7 TRBD1 . TRBV15
TGTGCCAGCAGTGAAGGCGCGACAGGGGGCGTGGGGACCCAGTACTTC CASSEGATGGVGTQYF TRBJ2-5 TRBD1 . TRBV2
TGTGCCAGTAGTATAAAGGGAACAGGGCAGGTTTTTAGCAATCAGCCCCAGCATTTT CASSIKGTGQVFSNQPQHF TRBJ1-5 . . TRBV19
TGTGCCAGCAGTTCGACAGGGGGAAGGACTGAAGCTTTCTTT CASSSTGGRTEAFF TRBJ1-1 TRBD1 few TRBV6-1
TGCAGCGCTGGAAGGGACAGGGTAGGCGGGAACACTGAAGCTTTCTTT CSAGRDRVGGNTEAFF TRBJ1-1 TRBD1 once TRBV29-1
TGTGCCAGCAGCTTGGGAGGGGGGGTCAGGAACAACGAGCAGTACTTC CASSLGGGVRNNEQYF TRBJ2-7 . . TRBV5-4
TGTGCCAGTAGTATAAGGACAGTTGGGGCCAACGTCCTGACTTTC CASSIRTVGANVLTF TRBJ2-6 . . TRBV19
TGTGCCAGCAGCTTGTCCCTCCGACTAGCGGGGGGGGAGACCCAGTACTTC CASSLSLRLAGGETQYF TRBJ2-5 TRBD2 . TRBV5-4
TGTGCCAGTGCGCTTGGGACAGGGGGCACTGAAGCTTTCTTT CASALGTGGTEAFF TRBJ1-1 TRBD1 . TRBV19
TGTGCCAGCAGCTTAGGTCCGACAGTCTACGAGCAGTACTTC CASSLGPTVYEQYF TRBJ2-7 . . TRBV7-2
TGTGCCTGGAGTGGAGACAGTATGAACACTGAAGCTTTCTTT CAWSGDSMNTEAFF TRBJ1-1 . . TRBV30
TGTGCCAGCATGATACAGGGGCAGCCCCAGCATTTT CASMIQGQPQHF TRBJ1-5 TRBD1 . TRBV6-1
TGTGCCAGCAGCGCCGGACAGGGGACTTTGGAATCGCCCCAGCATTTT CASSAGQGTLESPQHF TRBJ1-5 TRBD1 once TRBV9
TGTGCCAGCAGCTTAGATCAGGATAACTATGGCTACACCTTC CASSLDQDNYGYTF TRBJ1-2 . . TRBV7-9
TGTGCCAGCAGACGAGAGACAGGCACAGATACGCAGTATTTT CASRRETGTDTQYF TRBJ2-3 . . TRBV9
TGTGCCAGTAGTATCTCGATGGGAAGGGGGAACACTGAAGCTTTCTTT CASSISMGRGNTEAFF TRBJ1-1 . . TRBV19
TGCGCCAGCAGCTTGAGGTGGGGGGAGACCACAGATACGCAGTATTTT CASSLRWGETTDTQYF TRBJ2-3 . . TRBV5-1
TGTGCCAGCAGCTTGCGGACTAGCGGATACAATGAGCAGTTCTTC CASSLRTSGYNEQFF TRBJ2-1 TRBD2 . TRBV9
TGTGCCAGCTCCCAGGGGGCGGGTTCGGACGAGCAGTACTTC CASSQGAGSDEQYF TRBJ2-7 TRBD1 . TRBV18
TGCGCCAGCAGCCCCTTGGGGAGGGCCTATGGCTACACCTTC CASSPLGRAYGYTF TRBJ1-2 . many TRBV4-3
TGCGCCAGCAGCACCGGGACTAGCGGGAGGGATTTCTACGAGCAGTACTTC CASSTGTSGRDFYEQYF TRBJ2-7 TRBD2 . TRBV5-1
TGCGCCAGCAGCCAAGATCGGCTGGAGGGATTCCTCTCCTACGAGCAGTACTTC CASSQDRLEGFLSYEQYF TRBJ2-7 . . TRBV4-3
TGTGCCAGCAGCTTAGGGAGCGGGAGGACCTACGAGCAGTACTTC CASSLGSGRTYEQYF TRBJ2-7 TRBD2 . TRBV7-3
TGTGCCAGCAGCAGAAGACAGGGGGAGGGCGGCTACACCTTC CASSRRQGEGGYTF TRBJ1-2 TRBD1 . TRBV9
TGTGCCAGCCGGGTAGCTGGCAATCAGCCCCAGCATTTT CASRVAGNQPQHF TRBJ1-5 . . TRBV6-6
TGTGCCAGCAGTTTTGTCGGGAGGTACAATGAGCAGTTCTTC CASSFVGRYNEQFF TRBJ2-1 TRBD2 . TRBV27
TGTGCCAGCAGCTTTAAACTCCACAGGGGTGGAACTAATGAAAAACTGTTTTTT CASSFKLHRGGTNEKLFF TRBJ1-4 TRBD1 . TRBV5-6
TGTGCCAGCAGTTATAAGCGCCAGTCCTACGAGCAGTACTTC CASSYKRQSYEQYF TRBJ2-7 . . TRBV6-6
TGTGCCAGCAGCCCCCGTCTTCAAGGGGGTTATGGCTACACCTTC CASSPRLQGGYGYTF TRBJ1-2 . . TRBV4-2
TGTGCCAGCAGCTTAGATGACAACCACTACGAGCAGTACTTC CASSLDDNHYEQYF TRBJ2-7 . . TRBV7-8
TGCGCCAGCAGCCATGGGGCGGACAGAAGGCAAGAGACCCAGTACTTC CASSHGADRRQETQYF TRBJ2-5 . . TRBV4-3
TGTGCCAGCCCCCTGAGGCGGGGGGGAAACGAGCAGTACTTC CASPLRRGGNEQYF TRBJ2-7 TRBD2 once TRBV9
TGCGCCAGCAGCCAAGATTACCCAGGGGCCAACACTGAAGCTTTCTTT CASSQDYPGANTEAFF TRBJ1-1 . . TRBV4-3
TGTGCCACCAGCAGAGATGTGACAGCTAACTATGGCTACACCTTC CATSRDVTANYGYTF TRBJ1-2 . . TRBV15
TGTGCCAGCTGGGTAGGGGGCACTAATAATTCACCCCTCCACTTT CASWVGGTNNSPLHF TRBJ1-6 TRBD1 . TRBV6-6
TGTGCCAGCAGTCTAGCGGGGTCGTCCGGGGAGCTGTTTTTT CASSLAGSSGELFF TRBJ2-2 TRBD2 . TRBV2
TGCGCCAGCAGCCAAGATCAAGCAGGGTCTAGGGGCTACACCTTC CASSQDQAGSRGYTF TRBJ1-2 . . TRBV4-3
TGTGCCAGTCAACAGCAGTTTAATGGAAACACCATATATTTT CASQQQFNGNTIYF TRBJ1-3 . . TRBV27
TGTGCCAGTAGTCCCGGGACAGGGTACAATGAGCAGTTCTTC CASSPGTGYNEQFF TRBJ2-1 TRBD1 . TRBV19
TGTGCCAGCAGTTACTCCGGGGTCAGGGGGGAATACGAGCAGTACTTC CASSYSGVRGEYEQYF TRBJ2-7 . . TRBV6-6
TGCGCCAGCAGCCAGGGACAGAACCTTGGGCCAGATACGCAGTATTTT CASSQGQNLGPDTQYF TRBJ2-3 TRBD1 . TRBV5-1
TGCGCCAGCAGCCAAGTATTCCAGGCTTACACAGATACGCAGTATTTT CASSQVFQAYTDTQYF TRBJ2-3 . . TRBV4-1
TGTGCCAGCAGTTATGGACAGTTTGCTAACTATGGCTACACCTTC CASSYGQFANYGYTF TRBJ1-2 . . TRBV6-5
TGTGCCAGCCGAAAAGCGGGATACGGGAGCAATGAGCAGTTCTTC CASRKAGYGSNEQFF TRBJ2-1 TRBD2 . TRBV6-5
TGTGCCAGCAGCTTACGGTGGGCAGGGGACAATGAGCAGTTCTTC CASSLRWAGDNEQFF TRBJ2-1 . . TRBV7-9
TGTGCCAGCAGCGGCGGCAGTGAATCCTATGGCTACACCTTC CASSGGSESYGYTF TRBJ1-2 . . TRBV2